A selection of T cell receptor beta chains follows, all from one sample in a study of T-cell memory formation after mild COVID-19. TCRdb re-called the 5' RACE reads through MiXCR, storing one row per CDR3 protein. The sample yields fewer than 350,000 distinct CDR3 sequences, around a sixth seen once. The sequencing input was PBMCs or a T cell subset sorted from them (not recorded which). The receptors were gathered from a young man who had mild COVID-19 (a few samples of this study predate the infection). Cell type and time point are not known. Both conserved end residues are part of each CDR3. D genes are given only for firm matches. Not all rows give a size; the values are once, few, many and, for expanded clones, a class.

-,TRBJ2-7,TRBV2,TRBD1,TGTGCCAGCTGCCGGGACAGGGGGACCTACGAGCAGTACTTC,CASCRDRGTYEQYF
few,TRBJ1-6,TRBV19,TRBD1,TGTGCCAGTAACAGGGGACAGAAAAATTCACCCCTCCACTTT,CASNRGQKNSPLHF
-,TRBJ1-2,TRBV7-9,-,TGTGCCAGCAGCTTTTCAAGCGGGAACTATGGCTACACCTTC,CASSFSSGNYGYTF
few,TRBJ2-2,TRBV12-3/TRBV12-4,-,TGTGCCAGCAGTTCTGGTACCGGGGAGCTGTTTTTT,CASSSGTGELFF
-,TRBJ1-5,TRBV24-1,TRBD1,TGTGCCACCAGTGATTTGTTCCCCCTACACAGGGGCGTACTAGGCCAGCATTTT,CATSDLFPLHRGVLGQHF
few,TRBJ2-5,TRBV7-3,-,TGTGCCAGCAGCGAGCTGGGGGAGACCCAGTACTTC,CASSELGETQYF
-,TRBJ1-2,TRBV28,TRBD1,TGTGCCAGCAGTTTAGTACAGGGGTTCTCCTATGGCTACACCTTC,CASSLVQGFSYGYTF
-,TRBJ1-4,TRBV5-4,-,TGTGCCAGCAGCTTGTACCTAGGGGGGGAAAAACTGTTTTTT,CASSLYLGGEKLFF
-,TRBJ2-1,TRBV25-1,-,TGTGCCAGCACGGTCGGCGGGTATGAGCAGTTCTTC,CASTVGGYEQFF
-,TRBJ2-3,TRBV4-2,TRBD2,TGTGCCAGCAGCCGAGCGGGGGGGCCAGATACGCAGTATTTT,CASSRAGGPDTQYF
many,TRBJ2-7,TRBV6-5,-,TGTGCCAGCAGCCACCGCGGGACTTCTGGGCAGTACTTC,CASSHRGTSGQYF
-,TRBJ1-1,TRBV4-2,-,TGTGCCAGCAGCCACGGTACACCTGAAGCTTTCTTT,CASSHGTPEAFF
few,TRBJ2-1,TRBV20-1,-,TGCAGTGCTATTGGCGGGGCCACAACCTCTTACAATGAGCAGTTCTTC,CSAIGGATTSYNEQFF
few,TRBJ1-1,TRBV20-1,TRBD1,TGCAGTGCTAGGTGGGCAGGGGGGACTGAAGCTTTCTTT,CSARWAGGTEAFF
few,TRBJ1-6,TRBV7-6,-,TGTGCCAGCGGACAACCGGGACAAACAATTTCACCCCTCCACTTT,CASGQPGQTISPLHF
-,TRBJ2-7,TRBV5-1,TRBD2,TGCGCCAGCAGCTCTGGCCCAGCGGGGGATGCCTACGAGCAGTACTTC,CASSSGPAGDAYEQYF
few,TRBJ2-2,TRBV6-5,TRBD2,TGTGCCAGCAGTTACTCTAGCGGGGCCAACACCGGGGAGCTGTTTTTT,CASSYSSGANTGELFF
many,TRBJ2-5,TRBV7-9,-,TGTGCCAGCAGCTTAGATGGCAAAGAGACCCAGTACTTC,CASSLDGKETQYF
few,TRBJ2-7,TRBV7-2,-,TGTGCCAGCAGCCAGTTCGTCGGGGGCTACGAGCAGTACTTC,CASSQFVGGYEQYF
-,TRBJ2-3,TRBV4-3,-,TGCGCCAGCAGCCAAGATTTCTCAGGGGCCGGGGCAGATACGCAGTATTTT,CASSQDFSGAGADTQYF
-,TRBJ2-7,TRBV15,TRBD1,TGTGCCACCAGCAAGGGGGCCAGGAACGAGCAGTACTTC,CATSKGARNEQYF
-,TRBJ2-3,TRBV12-5,-,TGTGCTAGTGGTTCCAGGGCAGATACGCAGTATTTT,CASGSRADTQYF
-,TRBJ2-3,TRBV20-1,-,TGCAGTGCGAGCAGAGACACAGATACGCAGTATTTT,CSASRDTDTQYF
few,TRBJ2-3,TRBV29-1,TRBD2,TGCAGCGTTGCAGGACTAGCGGGGCGCACAGATACGCAGTATTTT,CSVAGLAGRTDTQYF
few,TRBJ2-3,TRBV20-1,TRBD1,TGCAGTGCTGGCGACAGGGGGTCTACAGATACGCAGTATTTT,CSAGDRGSTDTQYF
few,TRBJ2-7,TRBV29-1,-,TGCAGCGCCATACAACAGGGTAGCTCCTACGAGCAGTACTTC,CSAIQQGSSYEQYF
many,TRBJ2-7,TRBV15,-,TGTGCCACCAGCAGAGTAGGTTGGGGATCTCGGTACGAGCAGTACTTC,CATSRVGWGSRYEQYF
-,TRBJ2-4,TRBV6-1,-,TGTGCCAGCAGTGAAGCCTTGGGGGGAGCCAAAAACATTCAGTACTTC,CASSEALGGAKNIQYF